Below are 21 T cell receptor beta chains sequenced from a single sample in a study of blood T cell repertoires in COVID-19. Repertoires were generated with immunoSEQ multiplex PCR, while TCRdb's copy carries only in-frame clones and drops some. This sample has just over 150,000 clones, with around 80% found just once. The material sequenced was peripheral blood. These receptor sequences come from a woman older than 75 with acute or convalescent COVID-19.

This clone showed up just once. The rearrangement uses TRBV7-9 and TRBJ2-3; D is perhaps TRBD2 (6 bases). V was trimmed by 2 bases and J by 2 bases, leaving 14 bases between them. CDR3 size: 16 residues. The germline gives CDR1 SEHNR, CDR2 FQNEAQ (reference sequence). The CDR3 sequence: CASSLTSRPSTDTQYF. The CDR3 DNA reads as TGTGCCAGCAGCTTAACTAGCCGCCCCTCCACAGATACGCAGTATTTT.

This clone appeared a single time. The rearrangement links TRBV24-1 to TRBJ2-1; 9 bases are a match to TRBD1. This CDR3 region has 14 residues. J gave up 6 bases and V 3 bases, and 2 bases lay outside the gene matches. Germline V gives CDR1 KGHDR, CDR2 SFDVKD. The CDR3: CATSDPGQGNEQFF. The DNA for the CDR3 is TGTGCCACCAGTGATCCGGGACAGGGCAATGAGCAGTTCTTC.

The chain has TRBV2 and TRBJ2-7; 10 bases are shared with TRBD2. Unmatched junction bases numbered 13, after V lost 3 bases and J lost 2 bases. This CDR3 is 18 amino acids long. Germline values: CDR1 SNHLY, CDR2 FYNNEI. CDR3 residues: CASSDRTGLAGDTYEQYF. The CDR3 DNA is TGTGCCAGCAGTGATCGGACAGGGCTAGCGGGAGACACCTACGAGCAGTACTTC.

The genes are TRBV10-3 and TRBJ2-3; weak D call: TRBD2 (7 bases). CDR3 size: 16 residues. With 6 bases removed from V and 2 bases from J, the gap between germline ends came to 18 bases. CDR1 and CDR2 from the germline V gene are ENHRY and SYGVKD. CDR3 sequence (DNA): TGTGCCATCAGCCCCGGGGGGCGGGAGAACACAGATACGCAGTATTTT. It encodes CAISPGGRENTDTQYF.

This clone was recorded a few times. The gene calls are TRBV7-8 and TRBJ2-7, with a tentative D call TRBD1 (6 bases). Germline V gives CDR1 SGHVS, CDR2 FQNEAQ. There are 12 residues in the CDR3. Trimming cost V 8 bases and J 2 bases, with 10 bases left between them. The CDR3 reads CASWTEAYEQYF. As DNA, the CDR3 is TGTGCCAGCTGGACAGAAGCCTACGAGCAGTACTTC.

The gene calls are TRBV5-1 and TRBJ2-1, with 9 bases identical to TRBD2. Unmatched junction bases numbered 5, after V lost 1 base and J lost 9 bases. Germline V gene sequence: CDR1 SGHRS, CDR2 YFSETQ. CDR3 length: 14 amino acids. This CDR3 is CASSLRGRAAEQFF. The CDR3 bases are TGCGCCAGCAGCTTGCGCGGGAGGGCCGCTGAGCAGTTCTTC.

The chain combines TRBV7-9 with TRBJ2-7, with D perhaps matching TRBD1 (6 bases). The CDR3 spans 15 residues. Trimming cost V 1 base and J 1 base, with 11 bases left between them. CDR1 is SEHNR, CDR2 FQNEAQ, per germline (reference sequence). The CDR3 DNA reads TGTGCCAGCAGCTTAGTTCTGGACAGATCCTACGAGCAGTACTTC. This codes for CASSLVLDRSYEQYF. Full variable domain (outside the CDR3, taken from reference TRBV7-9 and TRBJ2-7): DTGVSQNPRHKITKRGQNVTFRCDPISEHNRLYWYRQTLGQGPEFLTYFQNEAQLEKSRLLSDRFSAERPKGSFSTLEIQRTEQGDSAMYLCASSLVLDRSYEQYFGPGTRLTVT.

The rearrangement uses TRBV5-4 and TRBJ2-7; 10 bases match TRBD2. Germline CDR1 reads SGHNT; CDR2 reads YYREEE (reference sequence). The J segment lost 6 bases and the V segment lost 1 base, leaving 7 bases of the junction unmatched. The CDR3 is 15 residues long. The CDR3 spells CASSLTSGVSGEQYF. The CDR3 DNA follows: TGTGCCAGCAGCTTGACTAGCGGGGTGTCGGGCGAGCAGTACTTC.

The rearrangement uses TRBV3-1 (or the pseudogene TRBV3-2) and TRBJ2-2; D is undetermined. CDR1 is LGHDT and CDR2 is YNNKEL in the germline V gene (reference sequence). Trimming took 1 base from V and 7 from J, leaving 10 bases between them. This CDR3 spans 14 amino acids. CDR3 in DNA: TGTGCCAGCAGCCAAGTTTTAACTTTCGGGGAGCTGTTTTTT. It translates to CASSQVLTFGELFF.

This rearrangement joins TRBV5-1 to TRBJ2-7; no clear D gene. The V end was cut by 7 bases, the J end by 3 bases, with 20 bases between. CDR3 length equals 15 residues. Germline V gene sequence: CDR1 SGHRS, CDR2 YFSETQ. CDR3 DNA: TGCGCCAGCTTCCCGGCTCCGGAGCAAAACTACGAGCAGTACTTC. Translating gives CASFPAPEQNYEQYF.

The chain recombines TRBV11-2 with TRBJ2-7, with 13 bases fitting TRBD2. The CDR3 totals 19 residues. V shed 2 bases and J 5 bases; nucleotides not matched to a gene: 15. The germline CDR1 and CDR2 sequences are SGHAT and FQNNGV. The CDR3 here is CASSLPGRSYGTSGNEQYF. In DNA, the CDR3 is TGTGCCAGCAGCTTACCCGGGAGGAGTTACGGGACTAGCGGGAACGAGCAGTACTTC.

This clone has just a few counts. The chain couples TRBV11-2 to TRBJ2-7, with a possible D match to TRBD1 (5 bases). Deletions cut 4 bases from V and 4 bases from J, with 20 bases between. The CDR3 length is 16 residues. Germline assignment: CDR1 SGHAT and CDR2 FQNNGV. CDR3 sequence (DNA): TGTGCCAGCAGCTCACTTTCTAGGGGCGTCCGGTACGAGCAGTACTTC. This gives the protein CASSSLSRGVRYEQYF.

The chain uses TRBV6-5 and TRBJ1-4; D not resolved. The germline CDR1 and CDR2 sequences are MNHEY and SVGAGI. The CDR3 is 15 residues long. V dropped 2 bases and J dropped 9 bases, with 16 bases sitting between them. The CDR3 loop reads CASSYTLDGGQKLFF. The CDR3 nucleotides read TGTGCCAGCAGTTACACCTTGGACGGCGGGCAAAAACTGTTTTTT.

The CDR3 loop is CASSLGGQNSYNEQFF. In DNA form, the CDR3 reads TGTGCCAGCAGCTTAGGGGGACAGAACTCCTACAATGAGCAGTTCTTC. The gene calls are TRBV11-3 and TRBJ2-1, with 7 nucleotides matching TRBD1. V dropped 1 base and J dropped 0; count of bases not matched to a gene: 3. Germline V gene sequence: CDR1 SGHNT, CDR2 YENEEA. This CDR3 spans 16 amino acids.

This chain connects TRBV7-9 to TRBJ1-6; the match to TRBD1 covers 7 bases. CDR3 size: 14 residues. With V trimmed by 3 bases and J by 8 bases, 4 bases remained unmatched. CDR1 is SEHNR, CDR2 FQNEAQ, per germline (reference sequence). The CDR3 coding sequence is TGTGCCAGCAGCTTCTCAGGGGGAGATTCACCCCTCCACTTT. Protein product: CASSFSGGDSPLHF. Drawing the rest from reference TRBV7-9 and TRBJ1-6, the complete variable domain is DTGVSQNPRHKITKRGQNVTFRCDPISEHNRLYWYRQTLGQGPEFLTYFQNEAQLEKSRLLSDRFSAERPKGSFSTLEIQRTEQGDSAMYLCASSFSGGDSPLHFGNGTRLTVT.

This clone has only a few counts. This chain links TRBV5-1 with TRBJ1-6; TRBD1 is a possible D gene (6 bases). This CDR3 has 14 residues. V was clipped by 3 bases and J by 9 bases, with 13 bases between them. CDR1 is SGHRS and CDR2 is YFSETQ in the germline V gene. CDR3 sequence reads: CASSSRQTGSPLHF. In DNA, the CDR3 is TGCGCCAGCAGCTCTCGTCAGACAGGTTCACCCCTCCACTTT.

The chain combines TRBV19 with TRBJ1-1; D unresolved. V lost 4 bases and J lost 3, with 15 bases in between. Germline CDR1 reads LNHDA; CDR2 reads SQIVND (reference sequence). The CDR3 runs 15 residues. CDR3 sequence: CASSTLASGYTEAFF. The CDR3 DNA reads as TGTGCCAGTAGTACCCTAGCATCGGGTTACACTGAAGCTTTCTTT.

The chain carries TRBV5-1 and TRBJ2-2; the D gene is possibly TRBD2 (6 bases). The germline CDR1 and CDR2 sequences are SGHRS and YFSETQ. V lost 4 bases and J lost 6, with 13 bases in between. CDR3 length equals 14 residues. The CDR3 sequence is CASSRTNKAGELFF. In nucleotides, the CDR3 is TGCGCCAGCAGCAGGACTAATAAGGCCGGGGAGCTGTTTTTT.

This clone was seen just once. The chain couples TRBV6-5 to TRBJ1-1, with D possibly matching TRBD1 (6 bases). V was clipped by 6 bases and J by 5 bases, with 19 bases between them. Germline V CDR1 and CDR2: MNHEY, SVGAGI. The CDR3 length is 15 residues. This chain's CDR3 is CASRETGQKATEAFF. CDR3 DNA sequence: TGTGCCAGCAGGGAGACAGGCCAAAAGGCTACTGAAGCTTTCTTT.

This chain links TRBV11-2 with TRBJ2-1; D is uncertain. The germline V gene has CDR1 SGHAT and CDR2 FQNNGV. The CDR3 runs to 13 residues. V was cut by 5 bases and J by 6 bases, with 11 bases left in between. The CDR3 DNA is TGTGCCAGCAGCCCGACTTCACGCAATGAGCAGTTCTTC. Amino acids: CASSPTSRNEQFF.

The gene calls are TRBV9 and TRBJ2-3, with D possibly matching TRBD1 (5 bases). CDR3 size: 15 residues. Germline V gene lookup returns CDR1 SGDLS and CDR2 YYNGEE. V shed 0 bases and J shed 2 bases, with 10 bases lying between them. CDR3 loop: CASSVGGVTTDTQYF. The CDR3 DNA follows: TGTGCCAGCAGCGTAGGGGGCGTTACCACAGATACGCAGTATTTT.